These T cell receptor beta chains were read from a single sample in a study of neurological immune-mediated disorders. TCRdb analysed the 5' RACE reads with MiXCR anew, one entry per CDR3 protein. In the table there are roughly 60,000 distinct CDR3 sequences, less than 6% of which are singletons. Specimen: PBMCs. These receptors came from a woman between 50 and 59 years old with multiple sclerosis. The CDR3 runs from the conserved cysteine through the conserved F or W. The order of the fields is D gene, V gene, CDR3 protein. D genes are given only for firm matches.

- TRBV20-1 CSAIPLAGNYNEQFF
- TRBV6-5 CASSYSEGDEAFF
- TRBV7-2 CASSPRGGWETQYF
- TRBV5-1 CASSLAGAYQETQYF
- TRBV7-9 CASSLGTGGELFF
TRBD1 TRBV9 CASSVGTGGAMNTEAFF
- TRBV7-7 CASSLAPQGPWTQYF
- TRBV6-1 CASSESRRLEAFF
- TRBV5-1 CASGYSGQETQYF
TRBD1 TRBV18 CASSPPTGGPEQDTQYF
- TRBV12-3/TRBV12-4 CASSLAGATYEQYF
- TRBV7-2 CASSLARSPEKLFF
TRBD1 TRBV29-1 CSVEVRKQGLAYEQYF
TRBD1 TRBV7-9 CASSLTGNANTEAFF
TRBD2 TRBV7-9 CASSSTGGDGETQYF
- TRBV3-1 CASSPNGAYGYTF
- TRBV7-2 CASSPGHNTGELFF
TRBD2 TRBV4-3 CASSQLAGADTQYF
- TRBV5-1 CASSPGIGIEPQNF
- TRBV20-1 CSASFDYTYEQYF
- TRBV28 CASTFPASYEQYF
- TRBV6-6 CASGPVVISPLHF
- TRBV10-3 CAASVGATEAFF
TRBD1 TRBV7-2 CASRPTGIGNTIYF
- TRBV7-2 CASSPSLVVANTEAFF
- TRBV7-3 CASSLGGVAGQETQYF
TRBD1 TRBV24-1 CATSDHGQGGRETQYF
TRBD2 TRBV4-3 CASSQDLAGGANTGELFF
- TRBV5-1 CASSYINEQFF
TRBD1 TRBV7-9 CASSPQGAEETQYF
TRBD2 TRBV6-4 CASSDGEGTYNEQFF
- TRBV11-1 CASSLAPAADTQYF
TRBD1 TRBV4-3 CASSQDPTGVYGYTF
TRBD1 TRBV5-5 CASSYGTGNREAFF
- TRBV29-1 CSVFTDAANYGYTF
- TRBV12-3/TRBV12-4 CASSLVSGRGNTGELFF
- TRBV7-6 CASSLVDRIGNEQFF
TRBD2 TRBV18 CASSQDLGRGWQETQYF
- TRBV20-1 CSAVDRISNYGYTF
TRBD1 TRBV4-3 CASSQEGQGDQPQHF
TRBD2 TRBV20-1 CSARGKLTWEGGSYEQYF
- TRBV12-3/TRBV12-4 CASSFERNEQFF
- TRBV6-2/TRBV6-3 CASSGGIFEQFF
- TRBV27 CASSFVDSYNEQFF
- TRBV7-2 CASSPPGLHQETQYF
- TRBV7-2 CASSLMNTEAFF
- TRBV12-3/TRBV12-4 CASSGYPALETQYF
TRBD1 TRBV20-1 CSATRGRGNEQFF
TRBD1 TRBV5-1 CASSQPGTGLYEQYF
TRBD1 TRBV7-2 CASSPRTGVYETEAFF
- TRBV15 CATSSQMFNYGYTF
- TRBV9 CASSAPVGTQYF
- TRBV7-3 CASSRTVPGDTQYF
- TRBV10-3 CAISVRDGNYGYTF
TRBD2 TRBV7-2 CASTPNSGGAMEQYF
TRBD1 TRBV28 CASSWGTGLFRSGANVLTF
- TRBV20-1 CSGEDQETQYF